The 21 T cell receptor beta chains below come from one sample, sequenced in a study of blood T cell repertoires in COVID-19. TCRdb's table, derived via immunoSEQ multiplex PCR, lists solely in-frame clones and lacks some. The sample has fewer than 300,000 clones, roughly 86% seen once; the top ten hold 0.65% to 0.95%. Sequenced input: peripheral blood. The receptor source for this set is a woman between 25 and 40 years old with acute or convalescent COVID-19.

V gene TRBV9 combines with J gene TRBJ2-7; TRBD2 agrees at 12 bases. Trimming at V came to 3 bases and at J to 3 bases, leaving 4 bases not matched to a gene. Germline V gives CDR1 SGDLS, CDR2 YYNGEE. The CDR3 sequence is 15 residues long. The CDR3 DNA sequence: TGTGCCAGCAGCGCGGGGACTAGCGGGTTCTACGAGCAGTACTTC. Translated, it gives CASSAGTSGFYEQYF.

V is TRBV19 and J is TRBJ1-1, with D possibly TRBD1 on 6 matching bases. The V gene's germline CDR1 is LNHDA and CDR2 SQIVND (reference sequence). The CDR3 totals 16 residues. The ends were cut back, 1 base at V and 5 bases at J, with 17 bases in the middle. The CDR3 nucleotides are TGTGCCAGTAGTATAGGACGGCGGCGGGGGCGGACTGAAGCTTTCTTT. This sequence encodes CASSIGRRRGRTEAFF.

The chain combines TRBV5-1 with TRBJ2-5; no clear D. Germline V gives CDR1 SGHRS, CDR2 YFSETQ. V shed 7 bases and J shed 1 base, with 11 bases lying between them. The CDR3 consists of 13 residues. The CDR3 coding sequence is TGCGCCAGCGGGCTCGTCTTCCAAGAGACCCAGTACTTC. The encoded protein is CASGLVFQETQYF.

The CDR3 spells CSVRTGVLSGELFF. The CDR3, as DNA: TGCAGCGTTCGGACAGGGGTTCTCTCCGGGGAGCTGTTTTTT. J is TRBJ2-2 and V is TRBV29-1, with 9 nucleotides matching TRBD1. CDR3 length: 14 amino acids. Trimming cost V 5 bases and J 6 bases; bases outside gene matches: 7. Germline CDR1 and CDR2: SQVTM and ANQGSEA.

The rearrangement uses TRBV5-1 and TRBJ1-6; D unclear. The V gene lost 0 bases and the J gene lost 5 bases, with 12 bases spanning the gap. The CDR3 loop spans 16 amino acids. Germline values: CDR1 SGHRS, CDR2 YFSETQ. The CDR3 spells CASSLALGGNNSPLHF. Written as DNA, the CDR3 is TGCGCCAGCAGCTTGGCCTTGGGAGGAAATAATTCACCCCTCCACTTT.

The chain carries TRBV5-1 and TRBJ1-2, with D possibly matching TRBD1 (5 bases). V lost 0 bases and J lost 2, with 11 bases in between. The CDR3 runs 15 residues. Germline V lookup: CDR1 SGHRS, CDR2 YFSETQ. The CDR3 here is CASSLAQGLNYGYTF. CDR3 sequence (DNA): TGCGCCAGCAGCTTGGCCCAGGGCCTGAACTATGGCTACACCTTC.

The chain has TRBV20-1 and TRBJ2-2; D call uncertain. Trimming cost V 3 bases and J 6 bases, with 17 bases left between them. The V gene's germline CDR1 is DFQATT and CDR2 SNEGSKA (reference sequence). CDR3 length: 15 residues. Here the CDR3 DNA reads TGCAGTGCTAGTTTACCCAACCGAGTTTCCGGGGAGCTGTTTTTT. Encoded protein: CSASLPNRVSGELFF.

This chain connects TRBV7-3 to TRBJ1-1, with D perhaps matching TRBD1 (5 bases). V was trimmed by 0 bases and J by 7 bases, leaving 18 bases between them. CDR1 and CDR2 (germline): SGHTA, FQGTGA. This CDR3 is 16 amino acids long. Written as DNA, the CDR3 is TGTGCCAGCAGCTTAACAATAAGACAACCGGGGGGTGAAGCTTTCTTT. As protein: CASSLTIRQPGGEAFF. Full variable domain (rest looked up from reference TRBV7-3 and TRBJ1-1): GAGVSQTPSNKVTEKGKYVELRCDPISGHTALYWYRQSLGQGPEFLIYFQGTGAADDSGLPNDRFFAVRPEGSVSTLKIQRTERGDSAVYLCASSLTIRQPGGEAFFGQGTRLTVV.

The chain carries TRBV19 and TRBJ1-2, with 9 bases aligning to TRBD1. Germline trimming cut 7 bases from V and 4 bases from J; bases unmatched to any gene: 16. CDR1 is LNHDA, CDR2 SQIVND, per germline (reference sequence). The CDR3 length is 17 residues. CDR3 nucleotide sequence: TGTGCCAGTACTGATATTCCCCCGGGACAGGGAACCTATGGCTACACCTTC. Protein sequence: CASTDIPPGQGTYGYTF.

This clone was seen more than once but under ten times. The chain carries TRBV10-2 and TRBJ1-1; possible D gene TRBD1, 5 bases. The germline CDR1 and CDR2 sequences are WSHSY and SAAADI. The CDR3 runs to 12 residues. The V and J ends lost 7 bases and 3 bases respectively, with 9 bases between them. The CDR3 DNA follows: TGCGCCAGCACCCGGGGGGACACTGAAGCTTTCTTT. Residues: CASTRGDTEAFF.

This chain uses TRBV6-2 or TRBV6-3 with TRBJ2-1; 9 bases map to TRBD2. Germline CDR1 MNHEY, CDR2 SVGEGT. This CDR3 has 14 amino acids. V was clipped by 5 bases and J by 9 bases; unmatched bases: 8. The CDR3 DNA follows: TGTGCCAGCAGTAAGTCTAGCGGGATTGGTGAGCAGTTCTTC. Translating it yields CASSKSSGIGEQFF.

The V and J genes are TRBV13 and TRBJ2-7, with D tentatively TRBD2 (5 bases). This CDR3 spans 14 amino acids. CDR1 is PRHDT, CDR2 FYEKMQ, per germline (reference sequence). The V end was cut by 3 bases, the J end by 11 bases, with 20 bases between. The CDR3: CASSFPSTDSRKYF. The CDR3 DNA reads TGTGCCAGCAGCTTCCCTTCGACGGACTCTCGAAAGTACTTC.

J is TRBJ2-6 and V is TRBV27; D call uncertain. This CDR3 has 21 amino acids. Trimming removed 4 bases from V and 1 base from J, with 26 bases in between. Per the germline V gene, CDR1 is MNHEY and CDR2 is SMNVEV (reference sequence). The CDR3, as DNA: TGTGCCAGCAGTTCCTATAAACTTCAAATCGGAGAGCGATCTGGGGCCAACGTCCTGACTTTC. Amino acids: CASSSYKLQIGERSGANVLTF.

The chain links TRBV15 to TRBJ1-4; D not certain. Germline CDR1 LNHNV, CDR2 YYDKDF (reference sequence). CDR3 length: 13 residues. V was shortened by 4 bases and J by 6 bases, with 9 bases between the two germline ends. CDR3 DNA sequence: TGTGCCACCAGCACCTATGAGGATGAAAAACTGTTTTTT. This encodes CATSTYEDEKLFF.

The chain recombines TRBV30 with TRBJ2-7, with 10 bases fitting TRBD2. CDR1 and CDR2 (germline): GTSNPN, SVGIG (reference sequence). This CDR3 comprises 16 residues. The J segment lost 12 bases and the V segment lost 1 base, leaving 18 bases of the junction unmatched. The CDR3 nucleotides read TGTGCCTGGAGTGGACCAGCGACTAGCGGGCGGGTTCAGGCGTACTTC. Translated: CAWSGPATSGRVQAYF.

The V call is TRBV11-2, the J call TRBJ1-4, with a tentative D call TRBD1 (6 bases). CDR1 and CDR2 (germline): SGHAT, FQNNGV. The length of the CDR3 is 16 residues. With 1 base removed from V and 3 bases from J, the gap between germline ends came to 12 bases. The chain's CDR3 is CASSLVGAVANEKLFF. CDR3 coding DNA: TGTGCCAGCAGCTTAGTGGGGGCTGTGGCTAATGAAAAACTGTTTTTT.

The count of this clone is one. The chain is built from TRBV7-2 and TRBJ2-1; 12 bases align to TRBD2. Germline loops: CDR1 SGHTA, CDR2 FQGNSA. Trimming removed 2 bases from V and 6 bases from J; junction bases left unmatched: 5. The CDR3 consists of 16 residues. The CDR3 DNA follows: TGTGCCAGCAGCTTATCTAGCGGGAGGGCCGGCAATGAGCAGTTCTTC. This sequence encodes CASSLSSGRAGNEQFF.

The chain joins TRBV7-9 to TRBJ2-7; TRBD2 might be the D (6 bases). CDR1 and CDR2 from the germline V gene are SEHNR and FQNEAQ (reference sequence). The CDR3 has 14 residues. The V end was cut by 0 bases, the J end by 6 bases, with 12 bases between. The CDR3 reads CASSLARAGSEQYF. Written as DNA, the CDR3 is TGTGCCAGCAGCTTAGCCCGGGCCGGGAGCGAGCAGTACTTC.

The CDR3 DNA reads TGCGCCAGCAGCCAACTATTTTGGGAGACCCAGTACTTC. Encoded protein: CASSQLFWETQYF. The chain has TRBV4-1 and TRBJ2-5; no reliable D call. From germline, CDR1 is MGHRA and CDR2 YSYEKL. The CDR3 covers 13 residues. V was cut by 2 bases and J by 5 bases, with 9 bases left in between.

The chain uses TRBV27 and TRBJ2-1, with D maybe TRBD2 (6 bases). The ends were cut back, 5 bases at V and 4 bases at J, with 21 bases in the middle. The CDR3 extends over 17 amino acids. Looked up from germline, CDR1 is MNHEY and CDR2 is SMNVEV (reference sequence). The chain's CDR3 is CASSIKGLPGPYNEQFF. The CDR3, as DNA: TGTGCCAGCAGTATAAAAGGACTACCCGGACCGTACAATGAGCAGTTCTTC.

The chain uses TRBV5-8 and TRBJ2-4, with 9 positions matching TRBD2. V shed 0 bases, J shed 4 bases, and the junction held 2 bases outside the gene matches. Germline V gene sequence: CDR1 SGHTS, CDR2 YDEGEE. The CDR3 is made up of 15 amino acids. This CDR3 reads CASSLGTSEKNIQYF. CDR3 bases: TGTGCCAGCAGCTTGGGGACTAGCGAGAAAAACATTCAGTACTTC.